This T cell receptor (beta chain) was found in a study of cytomegalovirus exposure and HLA in healthy donors. As concerns this clone: Its antigen remains unknown.

The CDR3 has 13 amino acids. With 3 bases removed from V and 7 bases from J, the gap between germline ends came to 10 bases. The germline V gene has CDR1 MNHEY and CDR2 SMNVEV (reference sequence). Study-wide findings and caveats: Analyzed later, association rates of TCRs varied across HLA loci, with DRB1 most and HLA-C fewest.

60 Vbeta and 13 Jbeta primers were used in PCR. The assay was immunoSEQ multiplex PCR, and TCRdb's table has in-frame clones only and misses some. The sample lists roughly 86,000 clones, approximately 66% occurring once. This receptor was taken from a man between 25 and 39 years old in good health and CMV-seronegative. V and J are TRBV27 and TRBJ1-5, with D unclear. Sequenced sample: PBMCs. The CDR3 loop reads CASSFPPRQPQHF. DNA for the CDR3: TGTGCCAGCAGTTTCCCCCCCCGGCAGCCCCAGCATTTT.